A single sample is the source of the 23 T cell receptor beta chains below, sequenced in a study of cytomegalovirus exposure and HLA in healthy donors. The PCR employed 60 Vbeta primers together with 13 Jbeta primers. Assay: immunoSEQ multiplex PCR; the TCRdb copy retains only in-frame clones and omits some. The sample lists fewer than 120,000 clones, 76% occurring once. The sequenced material came from PBMCs. All receptors derive from a man between 25 and 39 years old in good health and CMV-seropositive.

The V and J genes are TRBV7-6 and TRBJ2-7; 8 bases align to TRBD1. Germline loops: CDR1 SGHVS, CDR2 FNYEAQ. The CDR3 has 15 amino acids. V was clipped by 4 bases and J by 3 bases; unmatched bases: 8. The CDR3: CASSYYRDRFYEQYF. Here the CDR3 DNA reads TGTGCCAGCAGCTATTACCGGGACAGGTTCTACGAGCAGTACTTC.

J is TRBJ1-2 and V is TRBV7-9, with D tentatively TRBD1 (6 bases). The CDR3 consists of 13 residues. Trimming left V 5 bases short and J 3 bases short, with 10 bases between. Germline V gene data show CDR1 as SEHNR and CDR2 as FQNEAQ (reference sequence). CDR3 DNA: TGTGCCAGCAGCCGGGCAGGGGACTATGGCTACACCTTC. Protein sequence: CASSRAGDYGYTF.

This clone was seen a few times. The junction departs from the called germline gene at one end, perhaps through a read error. The chain is built from TRBV28 and TRBJ2-6; D is perhaps TRBD1 (5 bases). This CDR3 comprises 16 residues. In germline, CDR1 is MDHEN, CDR2 SYDVKM. The CDR3: CASSLGWGSGANGLTF. CDR3 in DNA: TGTGCCAGCAGTTTAGGTTGGGGCTCTGGGGCCAACGGCCTGACTTTC.

The gene calls are TRBV28 and TRBJ1-5, with D unresolved. The CDR3 is 14 amino acids. Per the germline V gene, CDR1 is MDHEN and CDR2 is SYDVKM. Trimming removed 10 bases at V and 6 bases at J, with 19 bases between. The CDR3 DNA reads TGTGCCACACGGAGGATCCCGGGCGGTCAGCCCCAGCATTTT. It specifies CATRRIPGGQPQHF.

The CDR3, as DNA: TGTGCCAGCAGCTCTAAGAAACCGGGACAGGGGAATGAGCAGTTCTTC. This encodes CASSSKKPGQGNEQFF. The chain carries TRBV7-9 and TRBJ2-1, with 10 bases aligning to TRBD1. Per germline, CDR1 SEHNR and CDR2 FQNEAQ (reference sequence). V gave up 4 bases and J gave up 7 bases; unmatched junction bases: 10. This CDR3 spans 16 amino acids.

The rearrangement uses TRBV6-5 and TRBJ1-5; D is undetermined. Germline V gene data show CDR1 as MNHEY and CDR2 as SVGAGI. The CDR3 is made up of 14 amino acids. Trimming cost V 6 bases and J 4 bases, with 13 bases left between them. In nucleotides, the CDR3 is TGTGCCAGCAGGACCCGGGAATGGAATCAGCCCCAGCATTTT. Its protein is CASRTREWNQPQHF.

This clone has a handful of counts. The V gene is TRBV20-1, the J gene TRBJ1-6, with unresolved D. Per germline, CDR1 DFQATT and CDR2 SNEGSKA (reference sequence). CDR3 length: 10 residues. Trimming cost V 6 bases and J 14 bases, with 11 bases left between them. The CDR3 DNA reads TGCAGTGCCCGCGGAGAAACCCTCCACTTT. Its translation: CSARGETLHF.

J is TRBJ2-5 and V is TRBV6-5; 13 bases fit TRBD2. The trim removed 6 bases at V and 6 bases at J, leaving 4 bases unmatched. Germline V lookup: CDR1 MNHEY, CDR2 SVGAGI. The CDR3 runs to 14 residues. The CDR3 DNA reads TGTGCCAGCAGACTAGCGGGGGGGCAAAAGACCCAGTACTTC. This encodes CASRLAGGQKTQYF.

The rearrangement joins TRBV7-8 to TRBJ2-1; TRBD1 aligns across 9 bases. In germline, CDR1 is SGHVS, CDR2 FQNEAQ. The CDR3 spans 12 residues. V lost 6 bases, J lost 15 bases, and 9 bases stayed unmatched. CDR3 bases: TGTGCCAGCAGTTCCCGGACAGGGGTTGGGTTCTTC. Encoded protein: CASSSRTGVGFF.

The chain uses TRBV18 and TRBJ2-1, with 8 bases fitting TRBD1. Per germline, CDR1 KGHSH and CDR2 LQKENI. The CDR3 is 16 residues long. V lost 2 bases to trimming and J lost 10 bases; unmatched junction nucleotides: 13. CDR3 in amino acids: CASSPGGGQAITEQFF. The CDR3 bases are TGTGCCAGCTCACCAGGAGGGGGACAGGCGATTACGGAGCAGTTCTTC.

CDR3 sequence: CAWSVNGNTGELFF. The CDR3 DNA reads TGTGCCTGGAGTGTAAACGGGAACACCGGGGAGCTGTTTTTT. The chain couples TRBV30 to TRBJ2-2; D unclear. V was cut by 0 bases and J by 1 base, with 6 bases left in between. The germline gives CDR1 GTSNPN, CDR2 SVGIG (reference sequence). The CDR3 totals 14 residues.

The J gene is TRBJ2-5, the V gene TRBV6-6; perhaps TRBD1 as D (6 bases). Judging by the DNA end, TRBJ2-7 fits better; the J call may be wrong. CDR3 length equals 14 residues. Germline CDR1 and CDR2: MNHNY and SVGAGI (reference sequence). The DNA of the CDR3 is TGTGCCAGCAGACTACACCGGGACAACTACGAGCAGTACTTC. It specifies CASRLHRDNYEQYF.

The rearrangement uses TRBV2 and TRBJ1-4; possibly TRBD1 for D (5 bases). The CDR3 covers 17 residues. The germline V and J ends were trimmed by 3 bases and 0 bases, with 14 bases remaining between them. Germline V lookup: CDR1 SNHLY, CDR2 FYNNEI. DNA for the CDR3: TGTGCCAGCAGTGAGGGGGGTCCAGCCTCAACTAATGAAAAACTGTTTTTT. The encoded protein is CASSEGGPASTNEKLFF.

V gene TRBV4-3 combines with J gene TRBJ1-5; 7 positions match TRBD1. The germline V gene encodes CDR1 LGHNA and CDR2 YSLEER. Trimming took 1 base from V and 3 from J; bases not matched to a gene: 3. The CDR3 is 15 amino acids. The CDR3 loop is CASSQGQGYNQPQHF. The CDR3 DNA is TGCGCCAGCAGCCAAGGACAGGGATACAATCAGCCCCAGCATTTT.

About this clone: The junction and the germline gene differ at one end; a read error may be behind it. The J gene is TRBJ1-2, the V gene TRBV6-5, with 7 bases fitting TRBD1. The CDR3 spans 14 residues. Germline-derived CDR1 and CDR2 are MNHEY and SVGAGI. The CDR3 protein is CASGYTTGLAGYTF. CDR3 sequence (DNA): TGTGCCAGCGGTTACACGACAGGGCTGGCTGGCTACACCTTC.

The chain recombines TRBV13 with TRBJ2-2; D is unresolved. Trimming pared 2 bases from V and 4 bases from J, leaving 11 bases between. CDR1 is PRHDT, CDR2 FYEKMQ, per germline (reference sequence). This CDR3 has 15 amino acids. The CDR3, as DNA: TGTGCCAGCAGCTTATCAGGAAAGGTCACCGGGGAGCTGTTTTTT. As protein: CASSLSGKVTGELFF.

J is TRBJ2-7 and V is TRBV7-9, with D uncertain. The length of the CDR3 is 13 residues. The germline gives CDR1 SEHNR, CDR2 FQNEAQ (reference sequence). Trimming removed 6 bases at V and 2 bases at J, with 11 bases between. The CDR3 region is CASSQEVAYEQYF. The CDR3, as DNA: TGTGCCAGCAGTCAAGAGGTTGCCTACGAGCAGTACTTC.

The chain combines TRBV4-3 with TRBJ2-1; 9 bases fit TRBD2. The trim removed 0 bases at V and 4 bases at J, leaving 4 bases unmatched. Germline V gives CDR1 LGHNA, CDR2 YSLEER. This CDR3 has 16 amino acids. The CDR3 is CASSQDGTSPYNEQFF. The CDR3 nucleotides are TGCGCCAGCAGCCAAGATGGGACTAGCCCGTACAATGAGCAGTTCTTC.

The chain employs TRBV6-5 and TRBJ1-1; D possibly corresponds to TRBD1 (6 bases). The CDR3 has 15 residues. Trimming shortened V by 6 bases and J by 0 bases, and 14 bases separated the two germline ends. The V gene's germline CDR1 is MNHEY and CDR2 SVGAGI. The CDR3 loop reads CASSDRYRMNTEAFF. The CDR3 region has the DNA TGTGCCAGCAGCGACAGGTATAGGATGAACACTGAAGCTTTCTTT.

This chain connects TRBV19 to TRBJ1-1, with a tentative D call TRBD1 (6 bases). There are 13 residues in the CDR3. Looked up from germline, CDR1 is LNHDA and CDR2 is SQIVND (reference sequence). V shed 7 bases and J shed 3 bases, with 12 bases lying between them. CDR3 sequence: CASNYRADTEAFF. CDR3 nucleotides: TGTGCCAGTAATTACAGGGCCGACACTGAAGCTTTCTTT.

The J gene is TRBJ2-3, the V gene TRBV11-1; weak D call: TRBD1 (6 bases). This CDR3 has 16 amino acids. Trimming pared 5 bases from V and 0 bases from J, leaving 15 bases between. Per the germline V gene, CDR1 is SGHAT and CDR2 is FQDESV (reference sequence). The CDR3 sequence is CASSTWTVTSTDTQYF. CDR3 bases: TGTGCCAGCAGCACATGGACAGTCACTAGCACAGATACGCAGTATTTT.

The rearrangement links TRBV5-5 to TRBJ1-5; D not certain. Trimming cost V 4 bases and J 3 bases, with 14 bases left between them. CDR1 is SGHKS, CDR2 YYEKEE, per germline (reference sequence). The CDR3 contains 15 residues. CDR3 nucleotides: TGTGCCAGCAGCAGGCTGACGGGGTTCAATCAGCCCCAGCATTTT. Protein product: CASSRLTGFNQPQHF.

The chain carries TRBV28 and TRBJ1-2, with TRBD1 matching 11 bases. CDR3 length: 16 residues. Trimming took 5 bases from V and 3 from J; bases not matched to a gene: 8. The germline V gene encodes CDR1 MDHEN and CDR2 SYDVKM. CDR3 bases: TGTGCCAGCAGTCTTTTCGGGACAGGGGGAGACTATGGCTACACCTTC. As protein: CASSLFGTGGDYGYTF.